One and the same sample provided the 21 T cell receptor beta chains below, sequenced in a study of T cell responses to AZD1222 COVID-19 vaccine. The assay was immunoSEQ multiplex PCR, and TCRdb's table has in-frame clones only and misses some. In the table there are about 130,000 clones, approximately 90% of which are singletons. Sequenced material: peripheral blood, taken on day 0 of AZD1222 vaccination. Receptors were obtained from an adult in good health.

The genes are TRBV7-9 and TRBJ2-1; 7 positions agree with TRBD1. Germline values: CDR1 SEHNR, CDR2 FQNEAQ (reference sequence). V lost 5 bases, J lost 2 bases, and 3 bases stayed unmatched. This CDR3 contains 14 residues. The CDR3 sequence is CASSPDRAYNEQFF. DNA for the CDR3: TGTGCCAGCAGCCCCGACAGGGCCTACAATGAGCAGTTCTTC.

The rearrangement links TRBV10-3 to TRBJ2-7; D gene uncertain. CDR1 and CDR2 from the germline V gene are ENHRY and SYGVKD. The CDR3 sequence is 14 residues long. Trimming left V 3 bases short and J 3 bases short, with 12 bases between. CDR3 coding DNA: TGTGCCATCAGTGAACCGGTTTCGGACTACGAGCAGTACTTC. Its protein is CAISEPVSDYEQYF.

The CDR3 spells CASTPGQGHNEQFF. CDR3 coding DNA: TGTGCCAGCACCCCGGGACAGGGGCACAATGAGCAGTTCTTC. The V gene is TRBV21-1, the J gene TRBJ2-1; the table names TRBD1, a call not compared with the DNA. TRBV21-1 is flagged as a pseudogene. The CDR3 runs to 14 residues.

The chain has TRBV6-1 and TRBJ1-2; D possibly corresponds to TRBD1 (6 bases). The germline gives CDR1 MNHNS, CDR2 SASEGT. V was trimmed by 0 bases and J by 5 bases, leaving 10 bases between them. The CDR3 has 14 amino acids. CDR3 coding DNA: TGTGCCAGCAGTGAAGCCGGACAGCCTTATGGCTACACCTTC. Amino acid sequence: CASSEAGQPYGYTF.

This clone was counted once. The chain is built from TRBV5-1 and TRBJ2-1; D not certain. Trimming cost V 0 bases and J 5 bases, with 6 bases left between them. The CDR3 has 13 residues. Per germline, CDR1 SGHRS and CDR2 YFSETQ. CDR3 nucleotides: TGCGCCAGCAGCTTGGACGTAAACAATGAGCAGTTCTTC. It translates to CASSLDVNNEQFF.

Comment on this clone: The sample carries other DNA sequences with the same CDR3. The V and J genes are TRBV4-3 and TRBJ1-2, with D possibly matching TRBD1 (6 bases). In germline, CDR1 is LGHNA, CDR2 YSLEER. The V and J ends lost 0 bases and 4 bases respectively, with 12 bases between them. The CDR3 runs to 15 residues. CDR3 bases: TGCGCCAGCAGCCAAGATGGAGGGGGTAGCTATGGCTACACCTTC. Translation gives CASSQDGGGSYGYTF.

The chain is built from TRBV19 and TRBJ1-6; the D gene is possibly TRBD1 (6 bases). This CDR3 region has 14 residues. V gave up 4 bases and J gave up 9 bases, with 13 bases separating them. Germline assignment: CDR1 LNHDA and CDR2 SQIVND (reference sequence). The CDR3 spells CASSTTGTGSPLHF. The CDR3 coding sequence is TGTGCCAGTAGTACTACAGGGACCGGTTCACCCCTCCACTTT.

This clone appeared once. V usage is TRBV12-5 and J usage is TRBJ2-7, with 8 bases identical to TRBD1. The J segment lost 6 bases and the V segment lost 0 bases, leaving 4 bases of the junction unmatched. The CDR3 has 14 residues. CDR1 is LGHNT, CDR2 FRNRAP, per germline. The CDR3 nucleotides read TGTGCTAGTGGTTTGGTTCTGACAGGGGTCGAGCAGTACTTC. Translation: CASGLVLTGVEQYF. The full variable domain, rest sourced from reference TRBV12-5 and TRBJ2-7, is DARVTQTPRHKVTEMGQEVTMRCQPILGHNTVFWYRQTMMQGLELLAYFRNRAPLDDSGMPKDRFSAEMPDATLATLKIQPSEPRDSAVYFCASGLVLTGVEQYFGPGTRLTVT.

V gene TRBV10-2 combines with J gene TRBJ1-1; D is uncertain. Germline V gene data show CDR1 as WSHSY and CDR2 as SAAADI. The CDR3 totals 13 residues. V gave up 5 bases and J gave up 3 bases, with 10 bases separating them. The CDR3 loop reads CASSRQYYTEAFF. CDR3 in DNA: TGCGCCAGCAGTCGACAATATTACACTGAAGCTTTCTTT.

CDR3 bases: TGTGCCAGCAGTTACTCTAGCCCAGATACGCAGTATTTT. Protein: CASSYSSPDTQYF. The V call is TRBV6-2 or TRBV6-3, the J call TRBJ2-3, with unresolved D. Trimming left V 0 bases short and J 4 bases short, with 5 bases between. The CDR3 is 13 residues long. CDR1 MNHEY and CDR2 SVGEGT come from the germline V gene.

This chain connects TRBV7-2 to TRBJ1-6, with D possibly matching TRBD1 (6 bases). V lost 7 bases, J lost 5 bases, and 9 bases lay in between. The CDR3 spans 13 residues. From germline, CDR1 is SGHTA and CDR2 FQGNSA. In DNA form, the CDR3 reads TGTGCCAGCACCGGACAGAATAATTCACCCCTCCACTTT. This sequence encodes CASTGQNNSPLHF.

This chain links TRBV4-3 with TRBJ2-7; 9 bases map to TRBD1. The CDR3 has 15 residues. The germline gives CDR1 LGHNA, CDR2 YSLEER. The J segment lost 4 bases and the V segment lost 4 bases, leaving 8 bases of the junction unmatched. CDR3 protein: CASSLQTGGEYEQYF. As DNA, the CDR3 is TGCGCCAGCAGCCTCCAGACAGGGGGTGAGTACGAGCAGTACTTC.

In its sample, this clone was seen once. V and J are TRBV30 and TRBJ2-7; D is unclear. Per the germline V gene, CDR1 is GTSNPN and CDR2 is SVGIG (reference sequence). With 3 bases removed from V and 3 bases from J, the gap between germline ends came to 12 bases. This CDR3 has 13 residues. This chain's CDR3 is CAWSRNSYYEQYF. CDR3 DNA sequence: TGTGCCTGGAGCAGAAACAGTTACTACGAGCAGTACTTC.

The CDR3 nucleotides are TGTGCCAGCAGCTTAGGGGAGGGAGGACCTGACAATCAGCCCCAGCATTTT. Protein: CASSLGEGGPDNQPQHF. The chain recombines TRBV7-9 with TRBJ1-5; no clear D gene. V was shortened by 1 base and J by 3 bases, with 16 bases between the two germline ends. The CDR3 loop spans 17 amino acids. Germline V gene data show CDR1 as SEHNR and CDR2 as FQNEAQ (reference sequence).

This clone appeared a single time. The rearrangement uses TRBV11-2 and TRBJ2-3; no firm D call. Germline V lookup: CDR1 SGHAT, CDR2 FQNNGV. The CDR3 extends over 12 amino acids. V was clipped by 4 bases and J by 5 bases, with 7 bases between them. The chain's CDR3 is CASSYKRDTQYF. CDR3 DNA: TGTGCCAGCAGCTATAAGCGAGATACGCAGTATTTT.

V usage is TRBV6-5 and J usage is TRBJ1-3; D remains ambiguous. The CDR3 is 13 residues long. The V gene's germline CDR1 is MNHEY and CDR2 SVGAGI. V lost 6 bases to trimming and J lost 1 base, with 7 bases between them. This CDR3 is CASRVPSGNTIYF. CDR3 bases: TGTGCCAGCAGGGTTCCTTCTGGAAACACCATATATTTT.

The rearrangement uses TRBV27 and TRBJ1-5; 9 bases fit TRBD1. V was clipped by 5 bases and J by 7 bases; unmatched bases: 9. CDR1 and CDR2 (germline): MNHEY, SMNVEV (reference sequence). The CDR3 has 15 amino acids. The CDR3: CASSEQGALGQPQHF. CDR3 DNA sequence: TGTGCCAGCAGTGAACAGGGGGCGCTCGGGCAGCCCCAGCATTTT.

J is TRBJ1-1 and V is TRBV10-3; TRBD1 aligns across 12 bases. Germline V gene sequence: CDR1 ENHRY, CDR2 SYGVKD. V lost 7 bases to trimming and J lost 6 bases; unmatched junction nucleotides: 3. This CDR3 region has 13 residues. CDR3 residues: CAIIGTGGSEAFF. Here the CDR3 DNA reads TGTGCCATCATAGGGACAGGGGGCTCTGAAGCTTTCTTT.

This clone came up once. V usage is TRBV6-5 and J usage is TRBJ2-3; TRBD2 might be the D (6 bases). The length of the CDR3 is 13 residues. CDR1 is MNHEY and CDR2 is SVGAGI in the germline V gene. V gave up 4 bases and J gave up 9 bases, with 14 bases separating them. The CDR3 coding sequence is TGTGCCAGCAGTTCGGGAGTCTGGGGGACGCAGTATTTT. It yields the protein CASSSGVWGTQYF.

The CDR3 DNA reads TGTGCCAGCAGCTTCATGACTAGCCTCCAATACAATGAGCAGTTCTTC. As protein: CASSFMTSLQYNEQFF. The J gene is TRBJ2-1, the V gene TRBV5-6, with 7 bases fitting TRBD2. CDR3 length: 16 amino acids. The germline V gene has CDR1 SGHDT and CDR2 YYEEEE. Trimming at V came to 2 bases and at J to 4 bases, leaving 9 bases not matched to a gene.

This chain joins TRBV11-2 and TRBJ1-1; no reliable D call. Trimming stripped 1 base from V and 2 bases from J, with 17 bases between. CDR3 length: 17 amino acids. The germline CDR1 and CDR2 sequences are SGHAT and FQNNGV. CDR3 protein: CASSLVGTERENTEAFF. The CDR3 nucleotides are TGTGCCAGCAGCTTAGTTGGAACCGAGAGGGAAAACACTGAAGCTTTCTTT.